A selection of T cell receptor beta chains follows, all from one sample in a study of control samples from healthy donors and cancer patients. Profiling relied on immunoSEQ multiplex PCR, and the TCRdb table lists in-frame clones only, not all of them. The sample shows 120,000 or so clones, roughly 84% of them seen only once. Material: blood. These TCRs come from a man in his forties in good health. CDR3s include the opening cysteine and the closing phenylalanine or tryptophan. Each record gives: J gene, V gene, D gene, clone size, CDR3 length, CDR3 DNA, CDR3 protein. D genes are given only for firm matches. Expanded clones get a size class; other rows say once, few or many, or leave the size out.

>TRBJ2-2|TRBV30|-|once|12
TGTGCCTGGAGACGGGGGGCAGAGGAGCTGTTTTTT
CAWRRGAEELFF
>TRBJ1-1|TRBV7-8|TRBD1|-|15
TGTGCCAGCAGCTCCCCGGACAGGGGGGACACTGAAGCTTTCTTT
CASSSPDRGDTEAFF
>TRBJ1-2|TRBV10-3|-|-|11
TGTGCCCCGACAGCTACTTCTCGCTACACCTTC
CAPTATSRYTF
>TRBJ2-7|TRBV18|TRBD1|-|14
TGTGCCAGCTCACCAGACAGGGACTCCTACGAGCAGTACTTC
CASSPDRDSYEQYF
>TRBJ1-3|TRBV6-5|-|-|12
TGTGCCAGCAGTTCCCCGTCCAACACCATATATTTT
CASSSPSNTIYF
>TRBJ2-1|TRBV13|TRBD1|-|14
TGTGCCAGCAGCGGGGGACAGTCCTACAATGAGCAGTTCTTC
CASSGGQSYNEQFF
>TRBJ2-1|TRBV6-2/TRBV6-3|TRBD1|-|15
TGTGCCAGCAGTTTTAGACAGGGGGGGTGGAATGAGCAGTTCTTC
CASSFRQGGWNEQFF
>TRBJ2-1|TRBV2|-|-|11
TGTGCCAGCAGGGGACACAATGAGCAGTTCTTC
CASRGHNEQFF
>TRBJ2-7|TRBV7-9|-|-|12
TGTGCCAGCAGATCAGACACCTACGAGCAGTACTTC
CASRSDTYEQYF
>TRBJ2-2|TRBV7-2|TRBD2|-|16
TGTGCCAGCAGCTTAGGCCTAGCGGGCGTGTCCGGGGAGCTGTTTTTT
CASSLGLAGVSGELFF
>TRBJ1-1|TRBV18|-|once|12
TGTGCCAGCTCACCAACAAGGGCTGAAGCTTTCTTT
CASSPTRAEAFF
>TRBJ2-7|TRBV5-8|-|-|13
TGTGCCAGCAGCTCCCGGTGGGCCTACGGGCAGTACTTC
CASSSRWAYGQYF
>TRBJ2-1|TRBV25-1|TRBD1|-|14
TGTGCCAGCAGTGGGTACAGGGGTAACAATGAGCAGTTCTTC
CASSGYRGNNEQFF
>TRBJ2-7|TRBV7-2|TRBD2|few|15
TGTGCCAGCAGCCAGGACATTGCGGGGGTCTACGAGCAGTACTTC
CASSQDIAGVYEQYF
>TRBJ1-2|TRBV2|-|-|15
TGTGCCAGCAGGTCCGGGCTATCAGCCAACTATGGCTACACCTTC
CASRSGLSANYGYTF
>TRBJ1-2|TRBV29-1|-|-|14
TGCAGCGTTGGCCGCCAGGGGTTCAACTATGGCTACACCTTC
CSVGRQGFNYGYTF
>TRBJ2-6|TRBV2|-|-|18
TGTGCCAGCAGGTTGTGGAACAGGGCCGGAAAGGGGGCCAACGTCCTGACTTTC
CASRLWNRAGKGANVLTF
>TRBJ1-3|TRBV4-1|TRBD1|-|16
TGCGCCAGCAGCCAAGGAGTACGGGACAGAGGAAACACCATATATTTT
CASSQGVRDRGNTIYF
>TRBJ1-1|TRBV10-3|TRBD1|-|17
TGTGCCATCAGTGATGGGCTGGGACAGGGCGCGAACACTGAAGCTTTCTTT
CAISDGLGQGANTEAFF
>TRBJ2-1|TRBV7-9|TRBD2|-|15
TGTGCCAGCAGCCCCCGCCTAGCGGGGATAAATGAGCAGTTCTTC
CASSPRLAGINEQFF
>TRBJ2-7|TRBV5-6|-|-|15
TGTGCCAGCAGCTTGGCTCCTGGTCCTTTGGGCGAGCAGTACTTC
CASSLAPGPLGEQYF
>TRBJ2-5|TRBV3-1/TRBV3-2|-|-|14
TGTGCCAGCAGCCCCAGAGCGGTGGGAGAGACCCAGTACTTC
CASSPRAVGETQYF
>TRBJ1-2|TRBV6-2/TRBV6-3|-|-|12
TGTGCCAGCAGTTACTCTCGGGACGGCTACACCTTC
CASSYSRDGYTF
>TRBJ2-3|TRBV6-4|TRBD2|-|16
TGTGCCAGCAGCCGACTAGCGGGGGAGAGCACAGATACGCAGTATTTT
CASSRLAGESTDTQYF
>TRBJ1-1|TRBV9|-|once|15
TGTGCCAGCAGCCAAGAGGGCAATACGAACACTGAAGCTTTCTTT
CASSQEGNTNTEAFF
>TRBJ1-2|TRBV7-2|TRBD1|-|14
TGTGCCAGCAGCACGGGACAGGGGAGGAATGGCTACACCTTC
CASSTGQGRNGYTF
>TRBJ2-1|TRBV6-5|TRBD2|-|15
TGTGCCAGCAGTTACCGTGCGGGGGGGTTCAATGAGCAGTTCTTC
CASSYRAGGFNEQFF
>TRBJ2-4|TRBV6-6|-|-|14
TGTGCCAGCAGTTACTCGCGGACGGAAAGCATTCAGTACTTC
CASSYSRTESIQYF
>TRBJ2-1|TRBV4-3|TRBD2|-|14
TGCGCCAGCAGCCAAGATAGGACGGGGGGGCCGAAGTTCTTC
CASSQDRTGGPKFF
>TRBJ2-1|TRBV5-6|-|-|15
TGTGCCAGCAGCTTGTCCGTTACGGCCGCCGATGAGCAGTTCTTC
CASSLSVTAADEQFF
>TRBJ2-2|TRBV4-3|TRBD2|-|18
TGCGCCAGCAGCCAAGGGGGACTAGCGGGGTCGAACACCGGGGAGCTGTTTTTT
CASSQGGLAGSNTGELFF
>TRBJ1-2|TRBV2|TRBD1|many|13
TGTGCCAGCAGCGCCAGGGGGCAGGATGGCTACACCTTC
CASSARGQDGYTF